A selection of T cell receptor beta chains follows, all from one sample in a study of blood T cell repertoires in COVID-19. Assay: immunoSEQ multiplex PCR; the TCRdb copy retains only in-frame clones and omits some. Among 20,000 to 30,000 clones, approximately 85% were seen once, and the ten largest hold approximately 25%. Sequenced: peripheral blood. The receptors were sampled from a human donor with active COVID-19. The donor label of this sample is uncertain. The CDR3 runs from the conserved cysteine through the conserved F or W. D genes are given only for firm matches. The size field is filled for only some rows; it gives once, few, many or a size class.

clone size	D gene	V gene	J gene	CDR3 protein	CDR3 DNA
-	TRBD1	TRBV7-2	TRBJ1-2	CASSPRTGSNYGYTF	TGTGCCAGCAGCCCTCGGACAGGATCTAACTATGGCTACACCTTC
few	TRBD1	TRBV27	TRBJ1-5	CASSLGTGGNQPQHF	TGTGCCAGCAGTTTAGGGACAGGGGGCAATCAGCCCCAGCATTTT
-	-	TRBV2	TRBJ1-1	CASRPRGREWAEAFF	TGTGCCAGCCGACCCAGGGGCCGTGAGTGGGCTGAAGCTTTCTTT
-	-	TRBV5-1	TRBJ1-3	CASSLPGSGNTIYF	TGCGCCAGCAGCTTACCCGGGTCTGGAAACACCATATATTTT
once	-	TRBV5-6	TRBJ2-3	CASSLFFGQGSTDTQYF	TGTGCCAGCAGCTTGTTTTTTGGCCAGGGGAGTACAGATACGCAGTATTTT
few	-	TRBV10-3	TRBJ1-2	CAIGQASNYGYTF	TGTGCCATAGGCCAGGCCTCTAACTATGGCTACACCTTC
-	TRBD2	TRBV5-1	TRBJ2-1	CASSLRSGGYNEQFF	TGCGCCAGCAGCCTTAGGTCGGGGGGCTACAATGAGCAGTTCTTC
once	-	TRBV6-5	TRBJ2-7	CASSYTPGEQGQYF	TGTGCCAGCAGTTACACTCCAGGGGAGCAGGGGCAGTACTTC
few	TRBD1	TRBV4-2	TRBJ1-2	CASSQETGGRDGYTF	TGTGCCAGCAGCCAAGAAACAGGGGGACGTGATGGCTACACCTTC
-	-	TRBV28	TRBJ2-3	CASSFPGLYTDTQYF	TGTGCCAGCAGTTTCCCAGGGTTGTACACAGATACGCAGTATTTT
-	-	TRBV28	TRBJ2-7	CASNPPRPRNSYEQYF	TGTGCCAGCAACCCCCCCAGGCCCCGGAATAGCTACGAGCAGTACTTC
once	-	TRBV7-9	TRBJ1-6	CASSLVGGGLHF	TGTGCCAGCAGCTTAGTGGGAGGGGGTCTCCACTTT
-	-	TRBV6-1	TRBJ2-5	CASSEALYQGHQETQYF	TGTGCCAGCAGTGAAGCCCTTTACCAGGGACATCAAGAGACCCAGTACTTC
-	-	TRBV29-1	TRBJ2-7	CSVARSPGYEQYF	TGCAGCGTCGCAAGGTCTCCGGGCTACGAGCAGTACTTC
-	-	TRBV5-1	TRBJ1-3	CASSLGTGDAMAGNTIYF	TGCGCCAGCAGCTTGGGGACGGGGGATGCCATGGCTGGAAACACCATATATTTT
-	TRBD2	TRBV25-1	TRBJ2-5	CASSEFRGGETQYF	TGTGCCAGCAGTGAGTTTCGCGGGGGGGAGACCCAGTACTTC
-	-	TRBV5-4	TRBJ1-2	CASSLPTYYGYTF	TGTGCCAGCAGCTTACCAACCTATTATGGCTACACCTTC
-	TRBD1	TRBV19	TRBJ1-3	CASSYGQGNSGNTIYF	TGTGCCAGTAGTTACGGACAGGGTAACTCTGGAAACACCATATATTTT
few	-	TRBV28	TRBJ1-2	CASMTPGNYGYTF	TGTGCCAGCATGACCCCAGGGAACTATGGCTACACCTTC
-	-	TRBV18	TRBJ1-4	CASSPPEGLNEKLFF	TGTGCCAGCTCACCACCGGAGGGATTGAATGAAAAACTGTTTTTT
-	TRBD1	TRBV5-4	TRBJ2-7	CASRPSRLGALQGAEGEQYF	TGTGCCAGCAGGCCGTCTCGCCTTGGCGCACTCCAGGGGGCTGAAGGGGAGCAGTACTTC
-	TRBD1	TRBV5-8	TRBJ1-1	CASSWWTGGTEAFF	TGTGCCAGCAGCTGGTGGACAGGGGGCACTGAAGCTTTCTTT
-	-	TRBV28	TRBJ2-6	CASSGARRKVLTF	TGTGCCAGCAGTGGGGCCAGACGGAAGGTCCTGACTTTC
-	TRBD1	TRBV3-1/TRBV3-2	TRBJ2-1	CASRTGGLYNEQFF	TGTGCCAGCAGGACAGGGGGCTTGTACAATGAGCAGTTCTTC
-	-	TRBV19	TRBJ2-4	CASTPELAKNIQYF	TGTGCCAGTACTCCCGAACTAGCCAAAAACATTCAGTACTTC
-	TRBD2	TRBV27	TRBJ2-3	CASRRTSGILTQYF	TGTGCCAGCAGGCGGACTAGCGGGATTTTGACGCAGTATTTT
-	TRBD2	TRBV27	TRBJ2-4	CASSLWGSGGKNIQYF	TGTGCCAGCAGTTTATGGGGTTCGGGGGGCAAAAACATTCAGTACTTC
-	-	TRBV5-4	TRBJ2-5	CASSLAGRAQETQYF	TGTGCCAGCAGCTTGGCCGGCAGGGCACAAGAGACCCAGTACTTC
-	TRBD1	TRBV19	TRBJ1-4	CASSMDRADEKLFF	TGTGCCAGTAGCATGGACAGGGCAGATGAAAAACTGTTTTTT
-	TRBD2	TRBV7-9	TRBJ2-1	CASSLSSSGREGEQFF	TGTGCCAGCAGCTTATCATCTAGCGGCCGGGAGGGTGAGCAGTTCTTC
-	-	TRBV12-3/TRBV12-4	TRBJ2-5	CASSPGVGGTQYF	TGTGCCAGCAGCCCGGGAGTGGGGGGGACCCAGTACTTC
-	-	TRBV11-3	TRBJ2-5	CASSTRSRGYQETQYF	TGTGCCAGCAGCACAAGATCCAGGGGATACCAAGAGACCCAGTACTTC
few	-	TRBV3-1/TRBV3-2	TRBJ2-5	CASSQGTTHQETQYF	TGTGCCAGCAGCCAAGGGACTACTCACCAAGAGACCCAGTACTTC
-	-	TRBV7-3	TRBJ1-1	CASRGTHLPNTEAFF	TGTGCCAGCAGGGGGACACACCTTCCGAACACTGAAGCTTTCTTT
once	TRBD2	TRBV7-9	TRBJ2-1	CASSRSGSPYNEQFF	TGTGCCAGCAGCCGTAGCGGGAGTCCCTACAATGAGCAGTTCTTC
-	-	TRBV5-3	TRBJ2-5	CARSTPDREGPETQYF	TGTGCCAGAAGTACTCCTGATCGAGAGGGCCCGGAGACCCAGTACTTC
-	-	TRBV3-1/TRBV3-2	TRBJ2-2	CASSRRSNTGELFF	TGTGCCAGCAGCCGTCGTTCGAACACCGGGGAGCTGTTTTTT
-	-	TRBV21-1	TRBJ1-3	CASSTRFRDRGALAGNTIYF	TGTGCCAGCAGCACTCGCTTCCGGGACAGGGGAGCCCTGGCTGGAAACACCATATATTTT
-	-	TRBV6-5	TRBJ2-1	CASSYRRGGEQFF	TGTGCCAGCAGTTACAGGCGGGGCGGTGAGCAGTTCTTC
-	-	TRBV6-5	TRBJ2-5	CASSRAVQETQYF	TGTGCCAGCAGTCGAGCGGTACAAGAGACCCAGTACTTC
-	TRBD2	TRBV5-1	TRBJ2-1	CASSPDTGLAYNEQFF	TGCGCCAGCAGCCCGGATACGGGACTAGCCTACAATGAGCAGTTCTTC
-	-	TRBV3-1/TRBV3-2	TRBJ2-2	CASSQDRVVTGELFF	TGTGCCAGCAGCCAAGATCGGGTGGTTACCGGGGAGCTGTTTTTT
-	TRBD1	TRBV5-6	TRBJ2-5	CASSLDRGALETQYF	TGTGCCAGCAGCCTCGACAGGGGGGCCTTAGAGACCCAGTACTTC
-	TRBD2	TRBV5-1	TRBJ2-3	CASSLVAGPGTRDDTQYF	TGCGCCAGCAGCTTGGTAGCGGGCCCGGGGACTAGAGACGATACGCAGTATTTT
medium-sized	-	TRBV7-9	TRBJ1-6	CASSFSVSYNSPLHF	TGTGCCAGCAGCTTCAGTGTCTCCTATAATTCACCCCTCCACTTT
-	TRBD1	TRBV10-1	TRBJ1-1	CASSGRDRGPWVEAFF	TGCGCCAGCAGTGGTCGGGACAGGGGTCCTTGGGTTGAAGCTTTCTTT
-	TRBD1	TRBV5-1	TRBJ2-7	CASSPDRANYEQYF	TGCGCCAGCAGCCCGGACAGGGCGAACTACGAGCAGTACTTC
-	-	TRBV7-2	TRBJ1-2	CASSPSSTRSYYGYTF	TGTGCCAGCAGCCCATCCTCAACACGATCCTACTATGGCTACACCTTC
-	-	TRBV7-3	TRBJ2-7	CASSLISLGAYYEQYF	TGTGCCAGCAGCTTAATTTCCCTAGGGGCTTACTACGAGCAGTACTTC
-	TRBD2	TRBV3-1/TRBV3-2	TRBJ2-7	CASAPLLAGVGEQYF	TGTGCCAGCGCGCCCCTACTAGCGGGGGTGGGTGAGCAGTACTTC
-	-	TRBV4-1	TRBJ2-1	CASSQDIRNEQFF	TGCGCCAGCAGCCAAGATATTAGAAATGAGCAGTTCTTC
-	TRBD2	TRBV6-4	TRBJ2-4	CASSDSRGLAVAKNIQYF	TGTGCCAGCAGTGACTCTCGTGGACTAGCGGTAGCCAAAAACATTCAGTACTTC
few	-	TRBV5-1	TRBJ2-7	CASSTGLPADEQYF	TGCGCCAGCAGCACTGGACTTCCGGCGGACGAGCAGTACTTC
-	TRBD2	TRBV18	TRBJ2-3	CASSQGLATDTQYF	TGTGCCAGCTCACAAGGACTAGCCACAGATACGCAGTATTTT
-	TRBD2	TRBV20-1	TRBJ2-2	CSASVAGGTGELFF	TGCAGTGCTAGTGTAGCGGGGGGGACCGGGGAGCTGTTTTTT
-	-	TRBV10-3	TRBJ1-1	CAISDVGGRTEAFF	TGTGCCATCAGTGACGTGGGAGGCCGAACTGAAGCTTTCTTT
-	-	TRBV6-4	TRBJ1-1	CASSEWARMNTEAFF	TGTGCCAGCAGTGAATGGGCCAGGATGAACACTGAAGCTTTCTTT
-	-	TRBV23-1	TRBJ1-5	CASSQSLRPGGQRYSNQPQHF	TGCGCCAGCAGTCAATCCTTACGACCGGGGGGTCAGAGATATAGCAATCAGCCCCAGCATTTT
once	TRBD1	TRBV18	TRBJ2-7	CASSPGTGPYEQYF	TGTGCCAGCTCACCAGGGACAGGTCCCTACGAGCAGTACTTC